The clone carrying this T cell receptor beta chain was detected many times. Its antigen is still unknown. TCRdb ran MiXCR on the 5' RACE reads and lists one entry per CDR3 protein. The sample has 20,000 to 25,000 distinct CDR3 sequences; approximately 4.5% are singletons. CDR1 MGHRA and CDR2 YSYEKL come from the germline V gene. This CDR3 spans 16 amino acids. V was clipped by 3 bases and J by 7 bases, with 16 bases between them. The sample is drawn from a study of early T cells in non-severe SARS-CoV-2 infection. Background on the study: Sequencing targeted bulk RNA from unsorted whole blood, leaving chains unpaired. Study results and caveats: VDJdb matching skewed toward anti-spike CD8 responses, missing private and CD4 specificities.

Sample: whole blood. The TCR comes from an adult who was a healthcare worker with PCR-confirmed SARS-CoV-2 infection or an uninfected control (not recorded which). The rearrangement uses TRBV4-1 and TRBJ1-6, with a weak D call TRBD1 (5 bases). The DNA of the CDR3 is TGCGCCAGCAGCCAGGGGGAGGGCTTAGAAAATTCACCCCTCCACTTT. It specifies CASSQGEGLENSPLHF.